Listed below are T cell receptor beta chains from one sample, sequenced in a study of shared clonotypes between healthy human individuals. Sequenced by immunoSEQ multiplex PCR; TCRdb stores in-frame clones only, minus some. The sample has more than 450,000 clones; 79% are singletons. The sequenced material came from PBMCs. These receptors all come from a woman aged 35 to 49 in good health. Some clones in this sample may be carry-over from other donors' samples. Both conserved end residues are part of each CDR3. Not every row has a clone size; where given, it reads once, few, many or a size class.

cdr3_length j_call clone_size v_call cdr3_aa
13 TRBJ1-2 - TRBV11-2 CASSLSGTYGYTF
16 TRBJ2-3 once TRBV19 CASSTTSGRSTDTQYF
14 TRBJ2-3 - TRBV6-5 CASSPGEATDTQYF
14 TRBJ2-2 - TRBV7-3 CASSLAGTTGELFF
15 TRBJ2-7 - TRBV6-1 CASSPQQVLSYEQYF
15 TRBJ2-2 - TRBV7-3 CATRLAGGPVGELFF
14 TRBJ1-1 - TRBV11-2 CASSLAGLNTEAFF
10 TRBJ2-1 - TRBV7-9 CASTDNEQFF
11 TRBJ2-7 - TRBV6-1 CASSEAIIQNF
17 TRBJ2-3 - TRBV5-1 CASSSQLAVGFTDTQYF
17 TRBJ2-3 - TRBV27 CASSRRLAGGSTDTQYF
13 TRBJ2-3 - TRBV2 CASSEAPLRAQYF
14 TRBJ1-2 - TRBV6-6 CASSQAGKLGGYTF
15 TRBJ1-4 - TRBV25-1 CASSTDRATNEKLFF
15 TRBJ2-7 once TRBV7-2 CASSFISRSSYEQYF
13 TRBJ1-2 - TRBV28 CASSLQGAGGYTF
15 TRBJ2-7 - TRBV5-6 CASSFGRASSYEQYF
14 TRBJ2-7 few TRBV6-5 CASSLDRGPYEQYF
13 TRBJ1-5 - TRBV6-1 CASSEGGAVSQHF
15 TRBJ1-1 - TRBV7-3 CASSPVTGVATEAFF
14 TRBJ1-1 once TRBV6-6 CASSTPGGNTEAFF
14 TRBJ1-1 few TRBV6-1 CASSATGTQAVAFF
15 TRBJ1-4 - TRBV18 CASSPDGLGSLKLFF
16 TRBJ2-1 - TRBV25-1 CASSAGLAGSNSEQFF
15 - - TRBV29-1 CSVELGQMGIYEQYF
20 TRBJ2-2 - TRBV21-1 CASSKGAQGRRGLNTGELFF
14 TRBJ2-7 - TRBV28 CASSSPSISYEQYF
15 TRBJ2-5 - TRBV7-2 CASSFRPLGGETQYF
13 TRBJ1-5 few TRBV2 CASKRGSNQPQHF
14 TRBJ2-2 - TRBV27 CASKGQGEVGELFF
16 TRBJ2-5 - TRBV25-1 CASSEGGLGAYETQYF
16 TRBJ2-1 few TRBV28 CASSPAGLYRQQEQFF
19 TRBJ2-3 - TRBV28 CASSLLGGMWQGVTDTQYF
14 TRBJ2-7 - TRBV11-2 CASSLPGGPYEQYF
13 TRBJ2-7 - TRBV14 CASSLILQGEQYF
16 TRBJ1-4 - TRBV4-1 CASSQVGGKRNEKLFF
13 TRBJ1-2 - TRBV7-2 CASSETYNYGYTF
15 TRBJ2-1 - TRBV21-1 CASSKEAGGQNEQFF
13 TRBJ2-3 - TRBV29-1 CSVRRTGTDTQYF
16 TRBJ2-1 once TRBV5-4 CASSLWRGAGLDEQFF
15 TRBJ2-5 - TRBV5-8 CASSRTSRGQETQYF
13 TRBJ1-1 few TRBV7-2 CASSRVGGTEAFF
14 TRBJ2-1 - TRBV28 CASSLRSSYNEQFF
13 TRBJ2-1 - TRBV7-3 CASGSLGYNEQFF
13 TRBJ2-3 - TRBV19 CASTERDTDTQYF
14 TRBJ2-2 - TRBV5-1 CASSLSGITGELFF
14 TRBJ2-5 - TRBV5-6 CASSLIGRQETQYF
15 TRBJ2-1 few TRBV7-6 CASSPFATGSNEQFF
12 TRBJ2-1 - TRBV10-3 CAVWRTGGEQFF
16 TRBJ2-7 - TRBV7-2 CASTDRPRDSSYEQYF
13 TRBJ2-1 - TRBV29-1 CSGAGTGGNEQFF
12 TRBJ2-5 - TRBV5-1 CASSLQEETQYF
14 TRBJ1-1 - TRBV7-2 CASSPAGAYTEAFF
14 TRBJ2-1 - TRBV5-1 CASSFEPPGGEQFF
15 TRBJ1-2 - TRBV19 CVSSIRGQTNYGYTF
13 TRBJ1-1 few TRBV7-3 CASSLLGHGEAFF
17 TRBJ2-1 - TRBV7-8 CASSPKGSVSSYNEQFF
13 TRBJ2-3 once TRBV7-2 CASRGAATDTQYF
16 TRBJ2-3 - TRBV5-1 CASRETSGAGQDTQYF